This T cell receptor (beta chain) was recovered during a study of blood T cell repertoires in COVID-19. In the study overall: COVID-19 samples collected from the United States, Italy and Spain covered acute and convalescent phases. From T cells, B-cell-depleted T cells, or PBMCs came the material, which was cDNA or gDNA.

Generated by immunoSEQ multiplex PCR, the TCRdb table keeps only in-frame clones and is missing some. The profile shows roughly 80,000 clones, approximately 80% of them singletons. Material for sequencing was peripheral blood. This receptor was obtained from an elderly man with acute or convalescent COVID-19.

The CDR3 sequence: CASSDRPLAVVNTEAFF. The CDR3 DNA sequence: TGTGCCAGTAGTGACCGGCCCCTGGCGGTCGTGAACACTGAAGCTTTCTTT. V gene TRBV19 combines with J gene TRBJ1-1; no reliable D call. The CDR3 has 17 residues. V was shortened by 5 bases and J by 0 bases, with 19 bases between the two germline ends. CDR1 and CDR2 from the germline V gene are LNHDA and SQIVND (reference sequence).